The 21 T cell receptor beta chains below were found in one sample sequenced in a study of tissue T cells after allogeneic stem cell transplantation. Profiled with immunoSEQ multiplex PCR; TCRdb holds only in-frame clones, not every one. The table records approximately 6,200 clones, 46% of them present only once. The time point: mouse harvest day 7 after allogeneic transplant. Each mouse received 10^7 T-cell-depleted marrow cells plus 10^6 splenic CD5+ T cells by tail vein. Sequencing input: skin. The source of these receptors is a female BALB/c mouse given C57BL/6 T cells with graft-versus-host disease after an allogeneic hematopoietic cell transplant.

Of note for this clone: Mouse germline and gene names are used. The observed sequence ends 1 residue before the CDR3 terminus, with the missing tail filled in from the germline J gene. This chain links TRBV13-1 with TRBJ2-3, with a possible D match to TRBD2 (5 bases). The CDR3 spans 15 residues. Germline CDR1 reads NSHNY; CDR2 reads SYGAGN. Trimming pared 0 bases from V and 3 bases from J, leaving 11 bases between. CDR3 sequence reads: CASSDVDYRAETLYF. The covered CDR3 bases are TGTGCCAGCAGTGATGTGGACTATAGGGCAGAAACGCTGTAT.

As to this clone: The genes are named according to mouse. The read is 1 residue too short to cover the CDR3 end, so that end is filled in from the germline J gene. The chain uses TRBV13-2 and TRBJ1-4, with D tentatively TRBD1 (5 bases). Trimming removed 0 bases from V and 0 bases from J, with 12 bases in between. Germline V gene sequence: CDR1 NNHNN, CDR2 SYGAGS (reference sequence). CDR3 size: 17 residues. The CDR3 is CASGDARGKISNERLFF. The CDR3 DNA, read in part, is TGTGCCAGCGGTGATGCCCGGGGCAAAATTTCCAACGAAAGATTATTT.

To note about this clone: Mouse gene names and germline throughout. Coverage ceases 1 residue before the CDR3 finishes, and the germline J gene fills in the end. V is TRBV3 and J is TRBJ1-1; D might be TRBD1 (6 bases). Germline CDR1 and CDR2: SNHLY and FYNGKV (reference sequence). The germline V and J ends were trimmed by 0 bases and 7 bases, with 9 bases remaining between them. This CDR3 comprises 13 residues. The sequenced CDR3 bases are TGTGCCAGCAGCTTAGCGCCGACAGGAGAAGTCTTC. Translation: CASSLAPTGEVF. The entire CDR3 protein reads CASSLAPTGEVFF.

In the case of this clone: These gene names are mouse names. The DNA ends 1 residue before the CDR3 does, and the rest of the CDR3 is filled in from the germline J gene. This sequence joins TRBV12-1 and TRBJ2-7; 10 bases fit TRBD2. Germline V lookup: CDR1 SGHSN, CDR2 HYEKVE. The CDR3 is 14 amino acids. V gave up 4 bases and J gave up 1 base; unmatched junction bases: 3. The CDR3 sequence is CASSLDWGSYEQYF. The covered CDR3 bases are TGTGCCAGCTCCCTGGACTGGGGGTCCTATGAACAGTAC.

On this clone: The gene names given are mouse names. The sequenced fragment ends 1 residue before the CDR3 boundary, so the rest is inferred from the germline J gene. The J gene is TRBJ1-3, the V gene TRBV31, with D perhaps matching TRBD1 (5 bases). Trimming removed 0 bases at V and 4 bases at J, with 10 bases between. CDR1 GKSSPN and CDR2 SITVG come from the germline V gene. This CDR3 has 14 residues. The CDR3 reads CAWSLVGVGNTLYF. The CDR3 bases that were read are TGTGCCTGGAGTCTAGTAGGGGTCGGAAATACGCTCTAT.

This clone was detected a few times. Gene labels here are mouse ones. The CDR3 goes on 1 residue after the read ends, and that part is filled in from the germline J gene. The chain joins TRBV14 to TRBJ2-7, with D perhaps matching TRBD1 (5 bases). This CDR3 contains 13 residues. CDR1 SGHDT and CDR2 FRDEAV come from the germline V gene. Trimming stripped 0 bases from V and 4 bases from J, with 8 bases between. The CDR3 DNA, read in part, is TGTGCCAGCAGTTTCTCGGACACTTATGAACAGTAC. Its translation: CASSFSDTYEQY. The full CDR3 sequence reads CASSFSDTYEQYF.

Remarks on this clone: Gene names are the mouse ones. The CDR3 end is not reached by the read, which stops 1 residue before it; the germline J gene fills it in. The rearrangement links TRBV1 to TRBJ2-3; D possibly corresponds to TRBD1 (5 bases). V was cut by 4 bases and J by 6 bases, with 8 bases left in between. The CDR3 is made up of 12 amino acids. From germline, CDR1 is NSQYPW and CDR2 LRSPGD (reference sequence). The CDR3 region is CTCSGGVETLYF. The CDR3 DNA, read in part, is TGCACCTGCAGTGGAGGGGTGGAAACGCTGTAT.

Notes on this clone: The genes are named according to mouse. The CDR3 end falls 1 residue outside the read, so it is completed with the germline J gene. The gene calls are TRBV19 and TRBJ1-3; TRBD1 aligns across 10 bases. The CDR3 is 16 amino acids. The germline gives CDR1 FNHDT, CDR2 SITEND (reference sequence). V gave up 2 bases and J gave up 0 bases; unmatched junction bases: 2. The CDR3 sequence is CASSIGTGDSGNTLYF. The CDR3 DNA, read in part, is TGTGCCAGCAGTATCGGGACAGGGGATTCTGGAAATACGCTCTAT.

This clone was observed a handful of times. Mouse germline and gene names are used. Read coverage stops 1 residue before the CDR3 terminus; the germline J gene supplies the remainder. Other DNA sequences within the sample encode an identical CDR3. V gene TRBV26 combines with J gene TRBJ1-3; D gene unclear. Per the germline V gene, CDR1 is KGHPV and CDR2 is FQNQEV (reference sequence). The CDR3 is 14 amino acids. Trimming removed 3 bases from V and 0 bases from J, with 6 bases in between. This chain's CDR3 is CASSLGNSGNTLYF. CDR3 bases read: TGTGCCAGCAGTCTTGGTAATTCTGGAAATACGCTCTAT.

This clone was seen a few times. Germline and genes: mouse. The sequenced fragment ends 1 residue before the CDR3 boundary, so the rest is inferred from the germline J gene. The V call is TRBV26, the J call TRBJ1-1; D perhaps matches TRBD1 (6 bases). The length of the CDR3 is 13 residues. Germline V CDR1 and CDR2: KGHPV, FQNQEV (reference sequence). V was pared by 4 bases and J by 1 base, with 7 bases between. CDR3 in amino acids: CASSQGGNTEVFF. The CDR3 DNA, read in part, is TGTGCCAGCAGTCAGGGGGGAAACACAGAAGTCTTC. Supplemented by reference TRBV26 and TRBJ1-1, the full variable domain reads NSKVIQTPRYLVKGQGQKAKMRCIPEKGHPVVFWYQQNKNNEFKFLINFQNQEVLQQIDMTEKRFSAECPSNSPCSLEIQSSEAGDSALYLCASSQGGNTEVFFGKGTRLTVV.

Note on this clone: Each gene name is a mouse one. CDR3: CASSLAGGARQFF. The CDR3 DNA, read in part, is TGTGCCAGCTCTCTCGCTGGGGGGGCGCGGCAGTTC. This chain connects TRBV12-1 to TRBJ2-1; TRBD2 matches 10 bases. With the read ending 1 residue before the CDR3 end, the germline J gene is used to fill in that end. The CDR3 consists of 13 residues. Germline V gene sequence: CDR1 SGHSN, CDR2 HYEKVE. Unmatched junction bases numbered 4, after V lost 0 bases and J lost 12 bases.

The sample holds one count of this clone. Any gene name here is a mouse gene name. The read is 1 residue too short to cover the CDR3 end, so that end is filled in from the germline J gene. The chain links TRBV31 to TRBJ1-6; a weak D match, TRBD1 (6 bases). TRBJ1-6 is sorted into the ORF group, with uncertain function. CDR1 and CDR2 from the germline V gene are GKSSPN and SITVG. V was trimmed by 0 bases and J by 7 bases, leaving 13 bases between them. The CDR3 is 15 residues long. CDR3 DNA, as far as it was read: TGTGCCTGGAGTCTAGAGGGGGGCGGGAATTCGCCCCTCTAC. It codes for CAWSLEGGGNSPLY. The whole CDR3 protein reads CAWSLEGGGNSPLYF.

This clone occurred a few times. Mouse names are used for the genes. The read comes to an end 1 residue before the CDR3 does, leaving the germline J gene to fill in the end. The chain combines TRBV31 with TRBJ2-7; 10 positions agree with TRBD2. Germline V gives CDR1 GKSSPN, CDR2 SITVG. V shed 2 bases and J 4 bases; nucleotides not matched to a gene: 2. This CDR3 comprises 13 residues. CDR3 DNA (partial): TGTGCCTGGAGTTCGGACTGGGGGTATGAACAGTAC. Translated: CAWSSDWGYEQY. The whole CDR3 sequence is CAWSSDWGYEQYF.

This clone occurred a few times. Gene names are mouse gene names. The read gets to within 1 residue of the CDR3 end, and the germline J gene fills in the rest. The chain employs TRBV16 and TRBJ2-2; 7 nucleotides match TRBD1. V shed 4 bases, J shed 2 bases, and the junction held 1 base outside the gene matches. The CDR3 is 14 amino acids. The germline V gene has CDR1 SGHSA and CDR2 FRNQAP. The CDR3 bases that were read are TGTGCAAGCAGCTGGGGACAGAACACCGGGCAGCTCTAC. Its translation: CASSWGQNTGQLY. The full CDR3 sequence reads CASSWGQNTGQLYF.

This clone was picked up one time. Gene names denote mouse genes. The CDR3 goes on 1 residue after the read ends, and that part is filled in from the germline J gene. This chain uses TRBV4 with TRBJ2-4, with unresolved D. This CDR3 contains 12 residues. Germline V gives CDR1 LGHDT, CDR2 YNNKQL (reference sequence). Deletions cut 4 bases from V and 2 bases from J, with 4 bases between. Incomplete CDR3 DNA: TGTGCCAGCAGCTTCTCTCAAAACACCTTGTAC. Translating it yields CASSFSQNTLY. The whole CDR3 region reads CASSFSQNTLYF.

Comments on this clone: Mouse gene names and germline throughout. The CDR3 end lies 1 residue beyond the end of the read and is filled in from the germline J gene. This chain links TRBV16 with TRBJ2-2; D remains ambiguous. In germline, CDR1 is SGHSA, CDR2 FRNQAP. CDR3 length: 13 residues. V dropped 1 base and J dropped 1 base, with 1 base sitting between them. CDR3 DNA, as far as it was read: TGTGCAAGCAGCTTAGTAAACACCGGGCAGCTCTAC. It is translated as CASSLVNTGQLY. The entire CDR3 sequence reads CASSLVNTGQLYF.

This clone has only a few counts. Gene labels here are mouse ones. The CDR3 extends 1 residue past the end of the read, so its final part is completed from the germline J gene. The rearrangement joins TRBV26 to TRBJ2-7; D gene unclear. Germline lookup yields CDR1 KGHPV and CDR2 FQNQEV (reference sequence). This CDR3 has 13 amino acids. V shed 0 bases and J shed 3 bases, with 6 bases lying between them. Partial CDR3 DNA: TGTGCCAGCAGTCTGTCGCGTCTCTATGAACAGTAC. This sequence encodes CASSLSRLYEQY. The CDR3 reads in full as CASSLSRLYEQYF. The whole variable domain, filled in from reference TRBV26 and TRBJ2-7, reads NSKVIQTPRYLVKGQGQKAKMRCIPEKGHPVVFWYQQNKNNEFKFLINFQNQEVLQQIDMTEKRFSAECPSNSPCSLEIQSSEAGDSALYLCASSLSRLYEQYFGPGTRLTVL.

Concerning this clone: Each gene name is a mouse one. The CDR3 end falls 1 residue outside the read, so it is completed with the germline J gene. This sequence joins TRBV26 and TRBJ1-5; D is perhaps TRBD1 (6 bases). In germline, CDR1 is KGHPV, CDR2 FQNQEV (reference sequence). Trimming left V 4 bases short and J 7 bases short, with 11 bases between. There are 13 residues in the CDR3. Here the CDR3 reads CASSPPGQQAPLF. CDR3 bases read: TGTGCCAGCAGTCCTCCGGGACAACAGGCTCCGCTT.

This clone was observed a few times. Gene names follow the mouse nomenclature. The CDR3 goes on 1 residue after the read ends, and that part is filled in from the germline J gene. J is TRBJ2-5 and V is TRBV26; 11 bases are shared with TRBD2. The CDR3 has 15 amino acids. The germline gives CDR1 KGHPV, CDR2 FQNQEV (reference sequence). The V gene end was trimmed by 6 bases and the J gene end by 0 bases; junction bases not matched to a gene: 2. CDR3 DNA (partial): TGTGCCAGCAGCTGGGACTGGGGGAACCAAGACACCCAGTAC. Residues: CASSWDWGNQDTQY. In full, the CDR3 is CASSWDWGNQDTQYF.

In its sample, this clone was seen a few times. Mouse germline and gene names are used. The read finishes 1 residue shy of the CDR3 end, and the germline J gene is used to complete it. The chain carries TRBV26 and TRBJ2-7; 7 nucleotides agree with TRBD1. Unmatched junction bases numbered 1, after V lost 2 bases and J lost 3 bases. This CDR3 comprises 13 residues. Germline values: CDR1 KGHPV, CDR2 FQNQEV (reference sequence). CDR3 region: CASSLNRGYEQYF. The CDR3 bases that were read are TGTGCCAGCAGTCTGAACAGGGGCTATGAACAGTAC.

With respect to this clone: Mouse germline and gene names are used. The read is 1 residue too short to cover the CDR3 end, so that end is filled in from the germline J gene. The chain employs TRBV26 and TRBJ2-3; D might be TRBD1 (6 bases). Germline values: CDR1 KGHPV, CDR2 FQNQEV (reference sequence). This CDR3 is 13 amino acids long. Between the trimmed V and J ends, which lost 4 bases and 6 bases, there was a span of 11 bases. This CDR3 is CASSHRDIETLYF. The DNA read from the CDR3 is TGTGCCAGCAGTCACCGGGACATTGAAACGCTGTAT.